This T cell receptor beta chain was sequenced for a study of T cells in Graves' hyperthyroidism and ophthalmopathy. General observations from the study: Progression to ophthalmopathy was predicted a median of roughly 6.5 months early. Most thyroid clonotypes expanded above 0.001 were also detected in blood.

As regards this clonotype: Its matching antigen is unknown.

Among the patients, aged 18 to 65, hyperthyroidism was newly diagnosed and had lasted under 2 months. Each diagnosis drew on symptoms, thyroxine, TRAb, thyroid ultrasound and orbital computed tomography findings. RNA transcripts gave rise to amplified TCR beta CDR3 regions. First-round RT-PCR with HTBI primers amplified the TCR CDR3 region. TCRdb analysed the multiplex PCR reads with MiXCR anew, one entry per CDR3 protein. The sample consists of some 600,000 distinct CDR3 sequences, approximately 15% of them appearing once. The CDR3 runs to 16 residues. Germline lookup yields CDR1 MDHEN and CDR2 SYDVKM. With V trimmed by 3 bases and J by 2 bases, 7 bases remained unmatched.

This receptor was identified in a woman aged 25-40 years with Graves' hyperthyroidism that later progressed to Graves' ophthalmopathy. This chain connects TRBV28 to TRBJ2-7; 10 bases map to TRBD2. The sequencing input was blood. In nucleotides, the CDR3 is TGTGCCAGCAGTTTGCATACTAGCGGGACCCCCTACGAGCAGTACTTC. This gives the protein CASSLHTSGTPYEQYF.